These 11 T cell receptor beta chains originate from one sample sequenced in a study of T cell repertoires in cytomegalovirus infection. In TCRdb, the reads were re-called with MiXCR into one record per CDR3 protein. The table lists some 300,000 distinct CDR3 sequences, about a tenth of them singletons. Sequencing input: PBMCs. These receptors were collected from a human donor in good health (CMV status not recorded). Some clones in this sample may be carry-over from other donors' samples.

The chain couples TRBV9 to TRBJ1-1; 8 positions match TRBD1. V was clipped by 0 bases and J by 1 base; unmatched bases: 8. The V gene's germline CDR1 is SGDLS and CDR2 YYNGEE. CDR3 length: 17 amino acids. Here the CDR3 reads CASSVDPGGIGNTEAFF. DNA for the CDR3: TGTGCCAGCAGCGTAGATCCAGGGGGCATAGGGAACACTGAAGCTTTCTTT. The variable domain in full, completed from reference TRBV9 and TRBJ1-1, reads DSGVTQTPKHLITATGQRVTLRCSPRSGDLSVYWYQQSLDQGLQFLIQYYNGEERAKGNILERFSAQQFPDLHSELNLSSLELGDSALYFCASSVDPGGIGNTEAFFGQGTRLTVV.

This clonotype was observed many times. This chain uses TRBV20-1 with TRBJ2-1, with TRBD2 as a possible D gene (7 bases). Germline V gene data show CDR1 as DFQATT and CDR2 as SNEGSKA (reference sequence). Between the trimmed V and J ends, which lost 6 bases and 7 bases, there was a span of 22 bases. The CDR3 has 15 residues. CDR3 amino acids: CSASPGGLFGNEQFF. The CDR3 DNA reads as TGCAGTGCATCTCCGGGGGGCCTGTTTGGGAATGAGCAGTTCTTC.

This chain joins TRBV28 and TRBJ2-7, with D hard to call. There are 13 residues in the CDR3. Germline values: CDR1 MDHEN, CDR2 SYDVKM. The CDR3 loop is CASSTYSSYEQYV. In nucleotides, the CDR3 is TGTGCCAGCAGTACCTACTCCTCCTATGAGCAGTACGTC.

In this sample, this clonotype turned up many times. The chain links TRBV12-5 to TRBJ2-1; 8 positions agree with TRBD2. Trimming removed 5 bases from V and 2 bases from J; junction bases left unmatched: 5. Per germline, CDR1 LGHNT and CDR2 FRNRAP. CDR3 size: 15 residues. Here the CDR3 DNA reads TGTGCTAGTGGTATCGGGGGGGCGGCCTACAATGAGCAGTTCTTC. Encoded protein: CASGIGGAAYNEQFF.

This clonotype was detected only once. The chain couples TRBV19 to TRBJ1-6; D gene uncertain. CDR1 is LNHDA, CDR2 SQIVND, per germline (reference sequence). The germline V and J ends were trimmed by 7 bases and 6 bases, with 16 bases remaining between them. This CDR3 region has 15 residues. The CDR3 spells CASTPGVQLNSPLHF. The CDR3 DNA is TGTGCCAGTACCCCAGGCGTCCAACTTAATTCACCCCTCCACTTT.

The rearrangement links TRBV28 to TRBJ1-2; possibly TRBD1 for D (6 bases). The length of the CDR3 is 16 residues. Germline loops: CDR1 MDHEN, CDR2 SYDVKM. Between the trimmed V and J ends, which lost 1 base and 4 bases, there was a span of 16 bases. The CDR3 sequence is CASSLYGGSSSYGYTF. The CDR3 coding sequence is TGTGCCAGCAGTTTATACGGGGGCAGTTCGAGCTATGGCTACACCTTC.

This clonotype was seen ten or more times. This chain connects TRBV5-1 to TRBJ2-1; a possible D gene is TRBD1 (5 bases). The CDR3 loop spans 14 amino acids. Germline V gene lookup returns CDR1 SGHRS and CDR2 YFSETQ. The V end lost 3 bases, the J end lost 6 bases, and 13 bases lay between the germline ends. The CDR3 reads CASSWGPASNEQFF. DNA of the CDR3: TGCGCCAGCAGCTGGGGCCCAGCCAGCAATGAGCAGTTCTTC.

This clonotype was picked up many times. The CDR3 DNA is TGTGCCAGCAGCTTATCAGGGTATAGCAATCAGCCCCAGCATTTT. It translates to CASSLSGYSNQPQHF. The J gene is TRBJ1-5, the V gene TRBV7-2; a possible D gene is TRBD1 (5 bases). Germline V gene lookup returns CDR1 SGHTA and CDR2 FQGNSA. The CDR3 extends over 15 amino acids. V lost 2 bases and J 0 bases, leaving 8 bases between the germline ends.

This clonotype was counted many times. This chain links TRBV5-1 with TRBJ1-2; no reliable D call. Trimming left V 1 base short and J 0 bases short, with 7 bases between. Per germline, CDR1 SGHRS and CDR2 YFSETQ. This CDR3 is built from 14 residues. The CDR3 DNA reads TGCGCCAGCAGCTTGATGGGGACTAACTATGGCTACACCTTC. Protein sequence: CASSLMGTNYGYTF.

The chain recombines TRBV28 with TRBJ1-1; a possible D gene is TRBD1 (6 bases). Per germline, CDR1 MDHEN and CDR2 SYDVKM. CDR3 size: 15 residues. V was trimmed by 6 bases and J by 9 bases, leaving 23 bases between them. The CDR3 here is CASRAGGRLQAKAFF. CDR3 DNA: TGTGCCAGCAGAGCCGGGGGCAGGCTCCAAGCTAAAGCTTTCTTT.

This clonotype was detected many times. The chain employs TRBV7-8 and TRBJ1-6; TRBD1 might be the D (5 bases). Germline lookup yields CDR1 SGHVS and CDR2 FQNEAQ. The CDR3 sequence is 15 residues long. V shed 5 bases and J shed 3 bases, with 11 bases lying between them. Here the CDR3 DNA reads TGTGCCAGCAGCCCCCGGGGGGGCTATAATTCACCCCTCCACTTT. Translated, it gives CASSPRGGYNSPLHF.